This TCR beta chain was captured by sequencing in a study of persistence of HIV-infected CD4 T cells. Study-level information: Multiple blood draws of up to roughly 180 mL, except two donors with single leukapheresis.

A word on this clone: Its target is unknown.

J lost 3 bases, V lost 6 bases, and 5 bases had no gene match. This CDR3 is built from 13 residues. The immunoSEQ assay was version 4, run in survey mode. The protocol was immunoSEQ multiplex PCR, while the TCRdb copy is restricted to in-frame clones and leaves out a portion. This table has some 49,000 clones, about 90% appearing once. Cells were stimulated nonspecifically with anti-CD3/anti-CD28 magnetic beads. Sorting of responding CD4+ T cells relied on upregulated CD40 ligand together with CD69. Donors had CD4+ T cell counts above 400 cells/uL and were CMV-seropositive. CD8-depleted PBMCs were stimulated 18 hours with anti-CD28/CD49d costimulation, CD40-blocking antibody and enfuvirtide.

Sample: CD4+ T cells sorted from PBMCs after roughly 18-hour stimulation, taken from a patient who received antiretroviral therapy. The TCR comes from an adult woman with HIV who was CMV-seropositive. The chain carries TRBV12-3 or TRBV12-4 and TRBJ2-7, with 7 bases aligning to TRBD1. The CDR3 DNA sequence: TGTGCCAGCAGGAGACAGGGAGACTACGAGCAGTACTTC. It yields the protein CASRRQGDYEQYF.